The sequence of this T cell receptor beta chain was determined in a study of blood T cell repertoires in COVID-19. Study-level background: The origin of the acute and convalescent COVID-19 samples was the United States, Italy and Spain. The analysed material was cDNA or gDNA that came from T cells, B-cell-depleted T cells, or PBMCs.

Under the authors' procedure: How many nucleated cells were present was estimated from reference gene primer amplification. Libraries were prepared by immunoSEQ multiplex PCR; TCRdb keeps only in-frame clonotypes and omits some of them. Clone size and the V and J calls come from that table; the DNA yielded D and trimming. The repertoire includes some 120,000 clones, roughly 80% of them detected once, and 10% to 15% sits in the top ten. The sample comprised peripheral blood. The clonotype originates from a woman aged 60-70 years with acute or convalescent COVID-19.

CDR3 in amino acids: CASSKIDTSYSPLHF. The CDR3 DNA reads as TGTGCCAGCAGCAAGATCGACACTTCATATTCACCCCTCCACTTT. The chain joins TRBV14 to TRBJ1-6; no clear D. The CDR3 runs 15 residues. V lost 5 bases and J 8 bases, leaving 16 bases between the germline ends. Looked up from germline, CDR1 is SGHDN and CDR2 is FVKESK.